The 11 T cell receptor beta chains below all came from one sample that was sequenced in a study of graft-versus-host responses after intestinal transplantation. Repertoires were generated with immunoSEQ multiplex PCR, while TCRdb's copy carries only in-frame clones and drops some. The sample holds about 57,000 clones; 80% to 90% are singletons and the top ten take less than 2%. The specimen was PBMCs, collected 26 days after transplant. Every receptor here comes from a human patient who received an intestinal transplant, so some T cells may come from the graft donor.

The rearrangement links TRBV10-3 to TRBJ2-1; the D is unclear. This CDR3 region has 15 residues. Germline V gives CDR1 ENHRY, CDR2 SYGVKD. With 0 bases removed from V and 5 bases from J, the gap between germline ends came to 11 bases. The CDR3 is CAISESPFSHNEQFF. CDR3 nucleotide sequence: TGTGCCATCAGTGAGTCCCCATTTTCCCACAATGAGCAGTTCTTC.

The rearrangement uses TRBV27 and TRBJ2-3; tentatively, D is TRBD1 (5 bases). The CDR3 sequence is 15 residues long. V shed 3 bases and J shed 2 bases, with 12 bases lying between them. Germline CDR1 and CDR2: MNHEY and SMNVEV (reference sequence). CDR3 sequence (DNA): TGTGCCAGCAGTTTTCAGGGAATTGCCACAGATACGCAGTATTTT. This sequence encodes CASSFQGIATDTQYF.

The chain is built from TRBV7-9 and TRBJ2-2, with D uncertain. CDR3 length: 15 amino acids. Trimming stripped 1 base from V and 2 bases from J, with 8 bases between. Per the germline V gene, CDR1 is SEHNR and CDR2 is FQNEAQ (reference sequence). This CDR3 reads CASSLVATNTGELFF. The DNA for the CDR3 is TGTGCCAGCAGCTTAGTTGCGACAAACACCGGGGAGCTGTTTTTT.

The rearrangement links TRBV19 to TRBJ2-1; D possibly corresponds to TRBD2 (5 bases). Trimming removed 4 bases at V and 7 bases at J, with 23 bases between. Germline CDR1 LNHDA, CDR2 SQIVND (reference sequence). This CDR3 is built from 17 residues. As DNA, the CDR3 is TGTGCCAGTAGTAACGCCCCCCCTAGCATTAGTATAAATGAGCAGTTCTTC. Encoded protein: CASSNAPPSISINEQFF.

This sequence joins TRBV2 and TRBJ1-1, with D tentatively TRBD1 (6 bases). Trimming took off 5 bases at V and 3 bases at J, with 16 bases between the two ends. The CDR3 runs to 15 residues. Per the germline V gene, CDR1 is SNHLY and CDR2 is FYNNEI. This CDR3 is CASSSRLGGDTEAFF. The CDR3 DNA is TGTGCCAGCAGTTCCCGCTTAGGGGGTGACACTGAAGCTTTCTTT. Variable domain in full (rest from reference TRBV2 and TRBJ1-1): EPEVTQTPSHQVTQMGQEVILRCVPISNHLYFYWYRQILGQKVEFLVSFYNNEISEKSEIFDDQFSVERPDGSNFTLKIRSTKLEDSAMYFCASSSRLGGDTEAFFGQGTRLTVV.

The rearrangement links TRBV5-1 to TRBJ1-4; D possibly corresponds to TRBD1 (5 bases). The CDR3 has 15 residues. V was shortened by 6 bases and J by 0 bases, with 12 bases between the two germline ends. Per germline, CDR1 SGHRS and CDR2 YFSETQ. The DNA for the CDR3 is TGCGCCAGCACCCTAGCGGGGGCAACTAATGAAAAACTGTTTTTT. Its protein is CASTLAGATNEKLFF.

The chain has TRBV6-1 and TRBJ2-2, with TRBD2 matching over 7 bases. V was clipped by 8 bases and J by 7 bases; unmatched bases: 7. Per the germline V gene, CDR1 is MNHNS and CDR2 is SASEGT. The CDR3 loop spans 13 amino acids. CDR3 in amino acids: CASARGEHGELFF. In DNA, the CDR3 is TGTGCCAGCGCCCGGGGGGAGCACGGGGAGCTGTTTTTT.

The chain has TRBV27 and TRBJ2-4; no firm D call. The CDR3 has 13 amino acids. Germline V lookup: CDR1 MNHEY, CDR2 SMNVEV (reference sequence). V was clipped by 2 bases and J by 9 bases, with 11 bases between them. This CDR3 reads CASSLGLGAIQYF. The CDR3 DNA follows: TGTGCCAGCAGTTTAGGGTTAGGAGCCATTCAGTACTTC.

The J gene is TRBJ1-1, the V gene TRBV6-1; no firm D call. Germline V gene data show CDR1 as MNHNS and CDR2 as SASEGT. CDR3 length: 15 amino acids. Trimming removed 3 bases at V and 0 bases at J, with 11 bases between. The CDR3 coding sequence is TGTGCCAGCAGTGACCGCGGTGCCTTGAACACTGAAGCTTTCTTT. Amino acid sequence: CASSDRGALNTEAFF.

The V gene is TRBV25-1, the J gene TRBJ2-7, with a possible D match to TRBD1 (5 bases). Trimming cost V 4 bases and J 5 bases, with 18 bases left between them. The CDR3 extends over 15 amino acids. From germline, CDR1 is MGHDK and CDR2 SYGVNS. The CDR3 nucleotides are TGTGCCAGCAGTGCCTTAACAGGCCCGGGCCACGAGCAGTACTTC. Encoded protein: CASSALTGPGHEQYF.

The chain employs TRBV19 and TRBJ1-5; D is possibly TRBD1 (6 bases). This CDR3 contains 15 residues. Germline CDR1 is LNHDA and CDR2 is SQIVND (reference sequence). Deletions cut 3 bases from V and 0 bases from J, with 9 bases between. The CDR3 nucleotides are TGTGCCAGTAGTATCCCAGGGGATAGCAATCAGCCCCAGCATTTT. Encoded protein: CASSIPGDSNQPQHF.